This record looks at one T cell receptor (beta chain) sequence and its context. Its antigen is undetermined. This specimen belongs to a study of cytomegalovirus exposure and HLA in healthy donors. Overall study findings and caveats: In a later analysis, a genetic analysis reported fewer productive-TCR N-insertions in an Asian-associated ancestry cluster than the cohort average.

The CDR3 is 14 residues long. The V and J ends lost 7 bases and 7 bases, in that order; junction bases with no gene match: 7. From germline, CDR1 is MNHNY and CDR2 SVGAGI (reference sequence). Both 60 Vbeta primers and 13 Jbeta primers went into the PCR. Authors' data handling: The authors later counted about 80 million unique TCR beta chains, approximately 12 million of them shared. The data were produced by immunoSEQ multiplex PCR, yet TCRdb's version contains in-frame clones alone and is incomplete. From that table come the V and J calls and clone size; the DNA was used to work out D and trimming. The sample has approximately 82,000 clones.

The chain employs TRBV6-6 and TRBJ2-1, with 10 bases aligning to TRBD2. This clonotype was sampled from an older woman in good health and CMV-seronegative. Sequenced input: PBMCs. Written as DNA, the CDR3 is TGTGCCAGCAAGGAAGCGGGAGGGCGGAATGAGCAGTTCTTC. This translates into CASKEAGGRNEQFF.